A selection of T cell receptor beta chains follows, all from one sample in a study of blood T cells in healthy people across ages. TCRdb re-analysed the 5' RACE reads in MiXCR, keeping a single row per CDR3 protein. Here the sample spans 540,000 or so distinct CDR3 sequences, roughly 43% being singletons. The sequenced sample was blood. These TCRs come from an elderly man in good health. The CDR3 runs from the conserved cysteine through the conserved F or W.

j_gene: TRBJ2-1; v_gene: TRBV29-1; CDR3aa: CSVERDRALYNEQFF
j_gene: TRBJ2-3; v_gene: TRBV5-1; CDR3aa: CASSVKAGGTDTQYF
j_gene: TRBJ1-4; v_gene: TRBV6-6; CDR3aa: CASSYRGTVFEKLFF
j_gene: TRBJ2-1; v_gene: TRBV5-1; CDR3aa: CASSLGRTALNEQFF
j_gene: TRBJ1-6; v_gene: TRBV7-6; CDR3aa: CASSPWTTGPPFDSPLHF
j_gene: TRBJ1-1; v_gene: TRBV5-1; CDR3aa: CASSPLPDRDTEAFF
j_gene: TRBJ1-5; v_gene: TRBV3-1; CDR3aa: CASSQEWDNQPQHF
j_gene: NA; v_gene: TRBV4-2; CDR3aa: CASSQEGHGQGYEQYF
j_gene: TRBJ1-5; v_gene: TRBV24-1; CDR3aa: CATSANGNQPQHF
j_gene: NA; v_gene: TRBV29-1; CDR3aa: CSGGGFWGSKPYYEQYF
j_gene: TRBJ1-6; v_gene: TRBV7-9; CDR3aa: CASSPTANNSPLHF
j_gene: TRBJ2-5; v_gene: TRBV24-1; CDR3aa: CATSDLDPQTQYF
j_gene: TRBJ2-3; v_gene: TRBV6-1; CDR3aa: CASSGLAGGGDTQYF
j_gene: TRBJ2-1; v_gene: TRBV2; CDR3aa: CANPRTSGAEQFF
j_gene: TRBJ2-3; v_gene: TRBV29-1; CDR3aa: CSVDYGRIADTQYF
j_gene: TRBJ2-5; v_gene: TRBV7-9; CDR3aa: CASSLGTTLRETQYF
j_gene: TRBJ1-2; v_gene: TRBV6-1; CDR3aa: CASRGQGGDGYTF
j_gene: TRBJ2-3; v_gene: TRBV5-1; CDR3aa: CASSFRGAEIADTQYF
j_gene: TRBJ2-3; v_gene: TRBV2; CDR3aa: CASSVLPKRADTQYF
j_gene: TRBJ1-6; v_gene: TRBV6-6; CDR3aa: CASSYVDRGTSLHF
j_gene: TRBJ2-1; v_gene: TRBV7-2; CDR3aa: CASSPDGWSSYNEQFF
j_gene: TRBJ2-7; v_gene: TRBV20-1; CDR3aa: CSARAPIASSYEQYF
j_gene: TRBJ2-5; v_gene: TRBV27; CDR3aa: CASSPGEQETQYF
j_gene: TRBJ2-1; v_gene: TRBV7-9; CDR3aa: CASSFWRGGGGTYNEQFF
j_gene: TRBJ1-5; v_gene: TRBV6-5; CDR3aa: CASRDRGNQPQHF
j_gene: TRBJ1-5; v_gene: TRBV3-1; CDR3aa: CASSQEVRGGNQPQHF
j_gene: TRBJ2-7; v_gene: TRBV7-2; CDR3aa: CASSFDSSIPYEQYF
j_gene: TRBJ2-7; v_gene: TRBV4-3; CDR3aa: CASSRGGEQYF
j_gene: TRBJ2-2; v_gene: TRBV7-9; CDR3aa: CATVAAPPFGELFF
j_gene: TRBJ2-1; v_gene: TRBV20-1; CDR3aa: CSARRTSGTIGAHNEQFF
j_gene: TRBJ1-1; v_gene: TRBV5-6; CDR3aa: CASRSDGRNTEAFF
j_gene: TRBJ1-1; v_gene: TRBV6-6; CDR3aa: CASRLKVGPSGEAFF
j_gene: TRBJ2-1; v_gene: TRBV7-2; CDR3aa: CASSFQPQRLVSYNEQFF
j_gene: TRBJ2-7; v_gene: TRBV21-1; CDR3aa: CASSKGSHSGDSYQLPSYEQYF
j_gene: TRBJ2-2; v_gene: TRBV9; CDR3aa: CASSIRGENTGELFF
j_gene: TRBJ1-1; v_gene: TRBV5-1; CDR3aa: CASSVGTGREAFF
j_gene: TRBJ2-7; v_gene: TRBV4-3; CDR3aa: CASSPRRLGGHEQYF
j_gene: TRBJ2-1; v_gene: TRBV6-5; CDR3aa: CASSYYGLAGGSFETQFF
j_gene: TRBJ2-3; v_gene: TRBV5-1; CDR3aa: CASSFTSGADTQYF
j_gene: TRBJ2-1; v_gene: TRBV7-9; CDR3aa: CASSLSDPYPEYNEQFF
j_gene: TRBJ2-1; v_gene: TRBV7-3; CDR3aa: CASSLAGENNEQFF
j_gene: TRBJ2-2; v_gene: TRBV9; CDR3aa: CASSTSGVGELFF
j_gene: TRBJ2-5; v_gene: TRBV10-3; CDR3aa: CAVSDPREGYGRQYF
j_gene: TRBJ2-2; v_gene: TRBV6-5; CDR3aa: CASSYTYTGELFF
j_gene: TRBJ1-2; v_gene: TRBV27; CDR3aa: CASSPLKGQGPSYGYTF
j_gene: TRBJ1-2; v_gene: TRBV29-1; CDR3aa: CSVDPGQGSYGYTF
j_gene: TRBJ1-1; v_gene: TRBV20-1; CDR3aa: CSARQDVVTEAFF
j_gene: TRBJ1-2; v_gene: TRBV7-2; CDR3aa: CASSLDPGTNYGYTF
j_gene: TRBJ1-4; v_gene: TRBV20-1; CDR3aa: CSARETVREGLFF
j_gene: TRBJ1-2; v_gene: TRBV4-3; CDR3aa: CASSQDTYYGYTF
j_gene: TRBJ2-1; v_gene: TRBV6-5; CDR3aa: CASSDGRAFSEQFF
j_gene: TRBJ2-1; v_gene: TRBV7-2; CDR3aa: CASSRSGTGGYEQFF
j_gene: TRBJ2-1; v_gene: TRBV20-1; CDR3aa: CSAGQGRPGALHNEQFF
j_gene: TRBJ2-2; v_gene: TRBV7-2; CDR3aa: CASSQLTGTPSGELFF
j_gene: TRBJ2-7; v_gene: TRBV7-2; CDR3aa: CASSLGRGFYEQYF
j_gene: TRBJ2-3; v_gene: TRBV7-8; CDR3aa: CASSLMRGISTDTQYF